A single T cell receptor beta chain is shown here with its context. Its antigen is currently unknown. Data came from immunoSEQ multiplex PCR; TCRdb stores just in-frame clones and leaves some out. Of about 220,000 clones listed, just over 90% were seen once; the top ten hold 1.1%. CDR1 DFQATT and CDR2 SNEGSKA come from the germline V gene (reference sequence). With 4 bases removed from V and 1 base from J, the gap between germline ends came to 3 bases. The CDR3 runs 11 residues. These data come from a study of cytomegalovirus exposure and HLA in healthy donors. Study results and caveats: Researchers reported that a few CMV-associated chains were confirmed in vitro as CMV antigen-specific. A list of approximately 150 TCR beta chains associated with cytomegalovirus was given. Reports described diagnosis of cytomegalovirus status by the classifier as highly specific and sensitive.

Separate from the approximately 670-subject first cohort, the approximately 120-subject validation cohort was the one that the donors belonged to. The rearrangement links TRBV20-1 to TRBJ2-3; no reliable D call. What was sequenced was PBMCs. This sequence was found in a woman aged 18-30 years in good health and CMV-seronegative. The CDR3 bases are TGCAGTGCTATAGGCACAGATACGCAGTATTTT. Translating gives CSAIGTDTQYF.